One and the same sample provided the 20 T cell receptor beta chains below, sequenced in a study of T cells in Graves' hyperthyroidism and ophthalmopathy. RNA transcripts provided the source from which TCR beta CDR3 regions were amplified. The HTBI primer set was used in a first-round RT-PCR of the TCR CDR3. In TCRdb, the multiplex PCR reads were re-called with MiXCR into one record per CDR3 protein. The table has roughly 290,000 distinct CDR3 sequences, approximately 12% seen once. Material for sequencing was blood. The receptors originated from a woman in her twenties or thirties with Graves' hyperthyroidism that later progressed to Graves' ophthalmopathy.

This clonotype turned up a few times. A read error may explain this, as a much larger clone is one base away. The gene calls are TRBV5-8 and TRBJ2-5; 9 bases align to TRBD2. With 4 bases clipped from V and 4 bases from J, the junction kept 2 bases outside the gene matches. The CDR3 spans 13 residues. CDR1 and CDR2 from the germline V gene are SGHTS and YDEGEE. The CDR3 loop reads CASSQLAGETQYF. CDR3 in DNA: TGTGCCAGCAGCCAACTAGCGGGAGAGACCCAGTACTTC.

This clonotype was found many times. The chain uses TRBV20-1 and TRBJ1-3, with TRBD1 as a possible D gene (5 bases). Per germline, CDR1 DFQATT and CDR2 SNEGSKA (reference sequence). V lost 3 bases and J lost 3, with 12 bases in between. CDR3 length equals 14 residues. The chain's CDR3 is CSASLGRDGNTIYF. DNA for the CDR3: TGCAGTGCTAGTCTCGGCAGGGATGGAAACACCATATATTTT.

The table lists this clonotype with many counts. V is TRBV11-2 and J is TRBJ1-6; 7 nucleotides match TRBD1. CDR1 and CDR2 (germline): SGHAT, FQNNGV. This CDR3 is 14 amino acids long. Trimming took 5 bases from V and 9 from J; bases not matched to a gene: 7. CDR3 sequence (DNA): TGTGCCAGCAGCCGCCAAGGGGGCACTTCACCCCTCCACTTT. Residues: CASSRQGGTSPLHF.

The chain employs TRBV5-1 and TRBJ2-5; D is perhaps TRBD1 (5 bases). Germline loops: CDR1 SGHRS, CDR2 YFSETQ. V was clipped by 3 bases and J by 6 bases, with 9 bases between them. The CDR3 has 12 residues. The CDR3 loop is CASSYDSQTQYF. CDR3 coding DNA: TGCGCCAGCAGCTACGACAGTCAGACCCAGTACTTC.

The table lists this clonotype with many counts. The chain's CDR3 is CASSLFLVNEKLFF. In DNA form, the CDR3 reads TGTGCCAGCAGCTTATTTTTAGTTAATGAAAAACTGTTTTTT. This rearrangement joins TRBV7-2 to TRBJ1-4; D unresolved. Germline V gene sequence: CDR1 SGHTA, CDR2 FQGNSA. Trimming took off 2 bases at V and 4 bases at J, with 8 bases between the two ends. The CDR3 length is 14 residues.

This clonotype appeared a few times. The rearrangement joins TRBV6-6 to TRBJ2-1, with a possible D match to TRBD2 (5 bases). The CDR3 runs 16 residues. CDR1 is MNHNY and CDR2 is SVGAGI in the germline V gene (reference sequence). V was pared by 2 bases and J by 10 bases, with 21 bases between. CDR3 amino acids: CASSYTFGSGSGEQFF. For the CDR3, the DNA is TGTGCCAGCAGTTACACATTCGGCTCGGGATCGGGAGAGCAGTTCTTC.

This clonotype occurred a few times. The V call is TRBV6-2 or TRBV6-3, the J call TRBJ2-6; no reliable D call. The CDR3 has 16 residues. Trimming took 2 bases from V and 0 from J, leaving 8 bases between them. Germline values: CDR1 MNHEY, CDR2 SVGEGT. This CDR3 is CASSYLPRSGANVLTF. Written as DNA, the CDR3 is TGTGCCAGCAGTTACCTGCCTCGCTCTGGGGCCAACGTCCTGACTTTC.

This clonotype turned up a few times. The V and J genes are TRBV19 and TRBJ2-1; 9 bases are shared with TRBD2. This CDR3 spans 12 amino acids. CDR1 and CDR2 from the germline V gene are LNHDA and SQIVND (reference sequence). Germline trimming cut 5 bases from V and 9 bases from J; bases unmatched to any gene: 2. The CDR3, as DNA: TGTGCCAGTAGTCAGACTAGCGGTGAGCAGTTCTTC. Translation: CASSQTSGEQFF. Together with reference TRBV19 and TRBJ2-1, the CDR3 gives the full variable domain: DGGITQSPKYLFRKEGQNVTLSCEQNLNHDAMYWYRQDPGQGLRLIYYSQIVNDFQKGDIAEGYSVSREKKESFPLTVTSAQKNPTAFYLCASSQTSGEQFFGPGTRLTVL.

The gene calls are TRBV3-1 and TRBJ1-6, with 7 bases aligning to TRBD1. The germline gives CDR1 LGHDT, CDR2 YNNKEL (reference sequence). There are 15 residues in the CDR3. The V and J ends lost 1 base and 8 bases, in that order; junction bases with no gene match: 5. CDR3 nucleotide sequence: TGTGCCAGCAGCCAAGGCGGACAGGTTTATTCACCCCTCCACTTT. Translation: CASSQGGQVYSPLHF.

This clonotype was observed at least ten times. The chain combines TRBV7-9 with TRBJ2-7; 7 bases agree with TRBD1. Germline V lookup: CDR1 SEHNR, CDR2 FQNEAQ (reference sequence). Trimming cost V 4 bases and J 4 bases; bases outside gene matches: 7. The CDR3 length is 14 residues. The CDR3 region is CASSSQTGPYEQYF. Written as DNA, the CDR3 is TGTGCCAGCAGCTCTCAGACAGGGCCTTACGAGCAGTACTTC.

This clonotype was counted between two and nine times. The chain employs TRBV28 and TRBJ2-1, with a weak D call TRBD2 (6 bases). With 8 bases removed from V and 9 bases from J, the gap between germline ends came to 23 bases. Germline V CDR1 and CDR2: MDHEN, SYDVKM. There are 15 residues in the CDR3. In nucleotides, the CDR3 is TGTGCCAGCGGACGGTGGCGGGACCCTACCGCTGAGCAGTTCTTC. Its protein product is CASGRWRDPTAEQFF.

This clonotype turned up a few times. The CDR3, as DNA: TGTGCCAGTAGGGACAGCTTGAACACTGAAGCTTTCTTT. This sequence encodes CASRDSLNTEAFF. The chain uses TRBV19 and TRBJ1-1; TRBD1 might be the D (6 bases). Trimming stripped 6 bases from V and 0 bases from J, with 8 bases between. Germline CDR1 reads LNHDA; CDR2 reads SQIVND (reference sequence). The CDR3 extends over 13 amino acids.

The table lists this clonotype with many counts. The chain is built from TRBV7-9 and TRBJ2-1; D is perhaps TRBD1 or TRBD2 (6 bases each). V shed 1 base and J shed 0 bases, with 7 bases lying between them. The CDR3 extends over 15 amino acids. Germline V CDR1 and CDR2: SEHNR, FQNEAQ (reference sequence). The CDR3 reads CASSLEGGSYNEQFF. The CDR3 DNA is TGTGCCAGCAGCTTAGAGGGGGGCTCCTACAATGAGCAGTTCTTC. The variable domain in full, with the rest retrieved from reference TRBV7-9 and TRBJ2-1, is DTGVSQNPRHKITKRGQNVTFRCDPISEHNRLYWYRQTLGQGPEFLTYFQNEAQLEKSRLLSDRFSAERPKGSFSTLEIQRTEQGDSAMYLCASSLEGGSYNEQFFGPGTRLTVL.

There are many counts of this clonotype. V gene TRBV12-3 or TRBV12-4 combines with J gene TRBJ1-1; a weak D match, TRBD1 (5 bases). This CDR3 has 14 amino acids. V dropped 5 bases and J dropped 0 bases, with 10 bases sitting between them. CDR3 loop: CASSTGLMNTEAFF. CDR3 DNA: TGTGCCAGCAGTACAGGCCTTATGAACACTGAAGCTTTCTTT.

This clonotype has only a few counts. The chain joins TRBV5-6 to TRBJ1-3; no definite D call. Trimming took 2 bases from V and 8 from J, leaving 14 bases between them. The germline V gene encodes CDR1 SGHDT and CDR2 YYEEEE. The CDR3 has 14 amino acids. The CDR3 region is CASSFGPSMDTIYF. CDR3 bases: TGTGCCAGCAGCTTCGGTCCATCTATGGACACCATATATTTT.

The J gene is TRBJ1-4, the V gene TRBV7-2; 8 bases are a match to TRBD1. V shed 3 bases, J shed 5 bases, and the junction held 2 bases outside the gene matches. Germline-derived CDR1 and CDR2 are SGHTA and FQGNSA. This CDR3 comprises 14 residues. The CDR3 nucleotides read TGTGCCAGCAGCTTTACAGGGGGGAATGAAAAACTGTTTTTT. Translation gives CASSFTGGNEKLFF.

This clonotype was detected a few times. The CDR3 bases are TGCGCCAGCAGCCAAGGCCCTTTAGGATCAACAGATACGCAGTATTTT. This encodes CASSQGPLGSTDTQYF. This chain joins TRBV4-3 and TRBJ2-3; D is uncertain. The V end lost 1 base, the J end lost 3 bases, and 14 bases lay between the germline ends. The CDR3 is 16 residues long. CDR1 and CDR2 (germline): LGHNA, YSLEER.

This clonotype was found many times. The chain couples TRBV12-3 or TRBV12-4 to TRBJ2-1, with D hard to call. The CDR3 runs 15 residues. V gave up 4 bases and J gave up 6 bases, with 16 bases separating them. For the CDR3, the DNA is TGTGCCAGCAGTTATGTTCCTAGTCTCTCCAATGAGCAGTTCTTC. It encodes CASSYVPSLSNEQFF.

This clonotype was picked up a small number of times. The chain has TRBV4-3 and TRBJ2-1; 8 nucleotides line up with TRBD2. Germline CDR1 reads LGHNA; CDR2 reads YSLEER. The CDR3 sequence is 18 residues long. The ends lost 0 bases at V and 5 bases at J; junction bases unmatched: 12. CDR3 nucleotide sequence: TGCGCCAGCAGCCAAGAGGCTCCAGCGGGAGCGGTCAACAATGAGCAGTTCTTC. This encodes CASSQEAPAGAVNNEQFF.

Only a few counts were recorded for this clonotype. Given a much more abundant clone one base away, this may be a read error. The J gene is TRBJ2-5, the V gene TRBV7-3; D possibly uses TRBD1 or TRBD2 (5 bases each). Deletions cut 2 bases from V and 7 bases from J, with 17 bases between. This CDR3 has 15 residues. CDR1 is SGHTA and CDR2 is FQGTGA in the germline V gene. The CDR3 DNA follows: TGTGCCAGCAGCTTAGTTCCGGGGCGGGCGGGGACCCAGTACTTC. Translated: CASSLVPGRAGTQYF.